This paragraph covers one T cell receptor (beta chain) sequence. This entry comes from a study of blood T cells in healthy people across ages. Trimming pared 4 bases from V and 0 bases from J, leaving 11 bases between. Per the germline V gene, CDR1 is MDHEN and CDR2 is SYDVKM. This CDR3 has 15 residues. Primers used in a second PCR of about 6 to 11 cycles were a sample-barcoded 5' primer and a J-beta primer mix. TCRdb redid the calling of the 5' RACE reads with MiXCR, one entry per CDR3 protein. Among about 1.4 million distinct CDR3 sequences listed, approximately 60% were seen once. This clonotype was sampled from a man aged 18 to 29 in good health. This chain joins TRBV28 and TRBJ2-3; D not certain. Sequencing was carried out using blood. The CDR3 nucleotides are TGTGCCAGCAGTTCCCCAACTGGTAGCACAGATACGCAGTATTTT. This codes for CASSSPTGSTDTQYF. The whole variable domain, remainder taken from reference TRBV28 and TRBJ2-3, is DVKVTQSSRYLVKRTGEKVFLECVQDMDHENMFWYRQDPGLGLRLIYFSYDVKMKEKGDIPEGYSVSREKKERFSLILESASTNQTSMYLCASSSPTGSTDTQYFGPGTRLTVL.